These 16 T cell receptor beta chains came from one sample sequenced in a study of blood T cell repertoires in COVID-19. The assay was immunoSEQ multiplex PCR, and TCRdb's table has in-frame clones only and misses some. This table holds about 130,000 clones, about 78% found once. The sample comprised peripheral blood. These TCRs come from a man in his sixties who had recovered from COVID-19.

This clone occurred a few times. J is TRBJ2-3 and V is TRBV5-1; 8 nucleotides line up with TRBD1. Germline assignment: CDR1 SGHRS and CDR2 YFSETQ. The length of the CDR3 is 14 residues. V was pared by 4 bases and J by 3 bases, with 4 bases of the junction left unmatched. CDR3 sequence: CASSTDRETDTQYF. CDR3 nucleotides: TGCGCCAGCAGCACGGACAGGGAGACAGATACGCAGTATTTT.

This clone is a singleton in its sample. The genes are TRBV5-1 and TRBJ2-7; TRBD2 matches 8 bases. J was trimmed by 4 bases and V by 1 base; bases with no gene match: 7. The CDR3 loop spans 15 amino acids. Per germline, CDR1 SGHRS and CDR2 YFSETQ. In DNA, the CDR3 is TGCGCCAGCAGCTTGTCTAGCGGGTATTTTTACGAGCAGTACTTC. Protein product: CASSLSSGYFYEQYF.

This CDR3 is CASSGPEGIHNEQYF. The CDR3 region has the DNA TGTGCCAGCAGCGGCCCCGAGGGCATCCACAACGAGCAGTACTTC. The chain uses TRBV7-6 and TRBJ2-7; possible D gene TRBD2, 5 bases. This CDR3 contains 15 residues. Trimming took 5 bases from V and 5 from J, leaving 19 bases between them. CDR1 and CDR2 from the germline V gene are SGHVS and FNYEAQ.

This clone has just one count. This sequence joins TRBV7-2 and TRBJ2-1; 9 bases fit TRBD2. V lost 5 bases, J lost 4 bases, and 6 bases stayed unmatched. CDR3 length: 15 amino acids. Per the germline V gene, CDR1 is SGHTA and CDR2 is FQGNSA. CDR3 nucleotides: TGTGCCAGCAGCCCAGCGGGGGGCCTATACAATGAGCAGTTCTTC. This encodes CASSPAGGLYNEQFF.

The chain carries TRBV2 and TRBJ2-7; a weak D match, TRBD2 (6 bases). From germline, CDR1 is SNHLY and CDR2 FYNNEI. CDR3 length: 14 residues. Deletions cut 6 bases from V and 4 bases from J, with 16 bases between. For the CDR3, the DNA is TGTGCCAGCAGCTCGGGAGTGGAGATATACGAGCAGTACTTC. It specifies CASSSGVEIYEQYF.

This clone was observed a handful of times. The rearrangement uses TRBV30 and TRBJ2-5; 9 positions match TRBD2. The V segment lost 2 bases and the J segment 4 bases; nucleotides outside the gene matches: 5. The CDR3 consists of 14 residues. Germline assignment: CDR1 GTSNPN and CDR2 SVGIG (reference sequence). CDR3 coding DNA: TGTGCCTGGAGTTGGACTAGCGTCCGAGAGACCCAGTACTTC. This gives the protein CAWSWTSVRETQYF.

This chain joins TRBV19 and TRBJ2-3; 10 bases are a match to TRBD2. V shed 10 bases, J shed 5 bases, and the junction held 9 bases outside the gene matches. The CDR3 is made up of 14 amino acids. Germline values: CDR1 LNHDA, CDR2 SQIVND (reference sequence). The CDR3 DNA reads as TGTGCCACCAAGCGGGAGGGCGCCGGAGATACGCAGTATTTT. It translates to CATKREGAGDTQYF.

The rearrangement links TRBV18 to TRBJ2-1, with TRBD2 matching over 8 bases. After removal of 3 bases from V and 9 bases from J, the junction contained 13 bases not matched to a gene. In germline, CDR1 is KGHSH, CDR2 LQKENI. The CDR3 totals 16 residues. The CDR3, as DNA: TGTGCCAGCTCACCGGGACTAGAAACTGTACAGATTGAGCAGTTCTTC. This gives the protein CASSPGLETVQIEQFF.

This CDR3 reads CASSARTGSSYEQYF. The CDR3 nucleotides read TGTGCCAGCAGCGCACGGACAGGGTCGTCCTACGAGCAGTACTTC. The genes are TRBV7-8 and TRBJ2-7; 8 bases fit TRBD1. This CDR3 has 15 residues. V lost 5 bases and J lost 1; bases outside the gene matches: 7. From germline, CDR1 is SGHVS and CDR2 FQNEAQ.

The chain uses TRBV7-9 and TRBJ2-5, with no clear D. V lost 1 base and J 2 bases, leaving 14 bases between the germline ends. CDR3 length: 16 amino acids. Germline V lookup: CDR1 SEHNR, CDR2 FQNEAQ (reference sequence). The CDR3 region is CASSLGGQAYQETQYF. For the CDR3, the DNA is TGTGCCAGCAGCTTAGGTGGCCAGGCCTATCAAGAGACCCAGTACTTC.

This chain uses TRBV7-2 with TRBJ2-3, with TRBD2 matching over 7 bases. With V trimmed by 5 bases and J by 0 bases, 5 bases remained unmatched. The CDR3 totals 15 residues. Per germline, CDR1 SGHTA and CDR2 FQGNSA. This CDR3 is CASSGRGGSTDTQYF. CDR3 bases: TGTGCCAGCAGCGGGAGGGGCGGTAGCACAGATACGCAGTATTTT.

V is TRBV6-1 and J is TRBJ2-7, with D perhaps TRBD1 (5 bases). The CDR3 covers 13 residues. With 2 bases removed from V and 2 bases from J, the gap between germline ends came to 7 bases. CDR1 and CDR2 (germline): MNHNS, SASEGT. CDR3 sequence reads: CASSEYRPYEQYF. The CDR3 DNA sequence: TGTGCCAGCAGTGAATACAGGCCCTACGAGCAGTACTTC.

The rearrangement uses TRBV28 and TRBJ2-5, with 9 bases that match TRBD2. The J segment lost 0 bases and the V segment lost 4 bases, leaving 3 bases of the junction unmatched. Germline assignment: CDR1 MDHEN and CDR2 SYDVKM. The CDR3 runs 15 residues. The CDR3 bases are TGTGCCAGCAGTTCGTCTAGCGGGAACCAAGAGACCCAGTACTTC. This codes for CASSSSSGNQETQYF.

This chain uses TRBV6-5 with TRBJ2-3, with D unresolved. Germline values: CDR1 MNHEY, CDR2 SVGAGI. Trimming took off 0 bases at V and 2 bases at J, with 12 bases between the two ends. There are 16 residues in the CDR3. This chain's CDR3 is CASSYSGVPATDTQYF. In DNA form, the CDR3 reads TGTGCCAGCAGTTACTCTGGAGTCCCCGCCACAGATACGCAGTATTTT.

This clone was recorded only once. J is TRBJ2-3 and V is TRBV7-2, with 7 bases matching TRBD2. V gave up 3 bases and J gave up 2 bases; unmatched junction bases: 11. This CDR3 contains 17 residues. CDR1 and CDR2 (germline): SGHTA, FQGNSA. CDR3 coding DNA: TGTGCCAGCAGCTTTAGCGGGTACTCACGGGACACAGATACGCAGTATTTT. Protein: CASSFSGYSRDTDTQYF.

This clone was counted once. CDR3 bases: TGCGCCAGCAGCATAGCGTCCGGGCCTCAAGAGACCCAGTACTTC. Amino acid sequence: CASSIASGPQETQYF. This chain uses TRBV4-1 with TRBJ2-5; D possibly corresponds to TRBD2 (5 bases). This CDR3 contains 15 residues. Germline V gene sequence: CDR1 MGHRA, CDR2 YSYEKL. V gave up 5 bases and J gave up 2 bases, with 15 bases separating them.